Listed here is a single T cell receptor (beta chain). This sample is drawn from a study of blood T cell repertoires in COVID-19. Study-wide context: Material from acute and convalescent COVID-19 was sourced from the United States, Italy and Spain. The analysed material was cDNA or gDNA that came from T cells, B-cell-depleted T cells, or PBMCs.

Original processing methods: Amplified reference gene primers provided the basis for estimating nucleated cell counts. Profiling relied on immunoSEQ multiplex PCR, and the TCRdb table lists in-frame clones only, not all of them. V, J and clone size derive from that table, while D and trimming were established from the DNA sequence. Here the sample spans roughly 100,000 clones, roughly 80% being singletons. The CDR3 runs to 13 residues. V was pared by 5 bases and J by 7 bases, with 14 bases between. The germline V gene has CDR1 SNHLY and CDR2 FYNNEI. Sequenced: peripheral blood. The origin of this receptor is a woman older than 75 with acute or convalescent COVID-19. The rearrangement links TRBV2 to TRBJ2-5; D possibly corresponds to TRBD2 (5 bases). CDR3: CASSYDLAGTQYF. In DNA, the CDR3 is TGTGCCAGCAGTTACGACCTAGCCGGGACCCAGTACTTC.